These 28 T cell receptor beta chains were all obtained from the same sample, sequenced in a study of metastatic and nonmetastatic thyroid tumors. Each patient went into thyroid surgery without having received any treatment. TCRdb re-analyzed the PCR reads through MiXCR. The repertoire holds 25,000 to 30,000 clones, around 3.5% seen once, with about 3.3% in the top ten. The sample was blood. The receptors were gathered from a male donor with papillary thyroid cancer or a benign thyroid nodule (not recorded which). Some clones in this sample may be carry-over from other donors' samples.

This clone has ten or more counts. V usage is TRBV6-2 or TRBV6-3 and J usage is TRBJ2-3; 7 bases match TRBD2. The CDR3 spans 15 residues. J was trimmed by 2 bases and V by 5 bases; bases with no gene match: 7. The germline V gene encodes CDR1 MNHEY and CDR2 SVGEGT. CDR3 sequence reads: CASSVTLAATDTQYF. CDR3 nucleotides: TGTGCCAGCAGTGTGACGCTAGCGGCCACAGATACGCAGTATTTT.

This clone was found many times. The chain carries TRBV20-1 and TRBJ2-1; D unclear. The CDR3 spans 15 residues. The V end lost 0 bases, the J end lost 7 bases, and 16 bases lay between the germline ends. CDR1 and CDR2 from the germline V gene are DFQATT and SNEGSKA (reference sequence). CDR3 in DNA: TGCAGTGCTAGAGATCCCCGATCCGGGTCTAATGAGCAGTTCTTC. Protein sequence: CSARDPRSGSNEQFF.

The chain has TRBV7-9 and TRBJ2-5; 9 positions agree with TRBD2. J was trimmed by 4 bases and V by 0 bases; bases with no gene match: 3. Germline CDR1 is SEHNR and CDR2 is FQNEAQ (reference sequence). This CDR3 comprises 15 residues. This CDR3 reads CASSLAAGGGETQYF. The CDR3 region has the DNA TGTGCCAGCAGCTTAGCGGCGGGAGGGGGAGAGACCCAGTACTTC.

The rearrangement links TRBV6-5 to TRBJ2-7; D remains unclear. The CDR3 totals 12 residues. V shed 2 bases and J shed 7 bases, with 9 bases lying between them. The germline gives CDR1 MNHEY, CDR2 SVGAGI. The CDR3: CASSYRMGEQYF. DNA for the CDR3: TGTGCCAGCAGTTACCGCATGGGTGAGCAGTACTTC.

This clone is labeled medium-sized. V and J are TRBV6-1 and TRBJ2-7; the match to TRBD1 covers 8 bases. After removal of 2 bases from V and 0 bases from J, the junction contained 12 bases not matched to a gene. The CDR3 covers 18 residues. Germline CDR1 reads MNHNS; CDR2 reads SASEGT. The CDR3 loop is CASSESWDRPRISYEQYF. The CDR3 DNA reads TGTGCCAGCAGTGAAAGTTGGGACAGGCCTAGGATCTCCTACGAGCAGTACTTC.

This clone is medium-sized by share. The chain has TRBV6-4 and TRBJ1-6; D is uncertain. V lost 5 bases to trimming and J lost 7 bases, with 12 bases between them. Germline V gene sequence: CDR1 MRHNA, CDR2 SNTAGT. The CDR3 contains 14 residues. Written as DNA, the CDR3 is TGTGCCAGCAGTCTTGAGACGGAGAATTCACCCCTCCACTTT. This sequence encodes CASSLETENSPLHF.

This chain uses TRBV6-2 or TRBV6-3 with TRBJ1-6; 7 positions agree with TRBD1. This CDR3 spans 15 amino acids. The germline gives CDR1 MNHEY, CDR2 SVGEGT. Trimming at V came to 6 bases and at J to 4 bases, leaving 6 bases not matched to a gene. The CDR3 sequence is CASRGGDRYNSPLHF. The CDR3 nucleotides read TGTGCCAGCAGAGGTGGGGACAGATATAATTCACCCCTCCACTTT.

DNA of the CDR3: TGTGCCAGTAGTATCATCTCCCCGGGGGCTGAAGCTTTCTTT. Its translation: CASSIISPGAEAFF. This sequence joins TRBV19 and TRBJ1-1, with D possibly TRBD1 on 5 matching bases. Germline CDR1 is LNHDA and CDR2 is SQIVND (reference sequence). V shed 3 bases and J shed 6 bases, with 14 bases lying between them. This CDR3 has 14 amino acids. Full variable domain (missing parts from reference TRBV19 and TRBJ1-1): DGGITQSPKYLFRKEGQNVTLSCEQNLNHDAMYWYRQDPGQGLRLIYYSQIVNDFQKGDIAEGYSVSREKKESFPLTVTSAQKNPTAFYLCASSIISPGAEAFFGQGTRLTVV.

This clone appeared a few times. V and J are TRBV5-1 and TRBJ1-1; the D is unclear. The CDR3 runs to 16 residues. Germline CDR1 and CDR2: SGHRS and YFSETQ. Trimming pared 4 bases from V and 0 bases from J, leaving 16 bases between. This chain's CDR3 is CASSSTGSRMNTEAFF. Written as DNA, the CDR3 is TGCGCCAGCAGCAGTACCGGGTCCCGCATGAACACTGAAGCTTTCTTT.

This clone was recorded a few times. The genes are TRBV6-2 or TRBV6-3 and TRBJ2-6; no reliable D call. Looked up from germline, CDR1 is MNHEY and CDR2 is SVGEGT. The CDR3 has 15 amino acids. Trimming stripped 2 bases from V and 4 bases from J, with 9 bases between. The DNA of the CDR3 is TGTGCCAGCAGTTACAAGGGTCCCGGGGCCAACGTCCTGACTTTC. This sequence encodes CASSYKGPGANVLTF.

The sample holds many counts of this clone. The rearrangement links TRBV10-2 to TRBJ2-7; no reliable D call. Trimming took 2 bases from V and 2 from J, leaving 7 bases between them. CDR1 is WSHSY and CDR2 is SAAADI in the germline V gene. This CDR3 contains 13 residues. The CDR3 nucleotides are TGCGCCAGCAGTGAGGAACAGACCTACGAGCAGTACTTC. Amino acids: CASSEEQTYEQYF.

The table lists this clone with many counts. The chain combines TRBV24-1 with TRBJ2-1, with D perhaps matching TRBD1 (6 bases). The CDR3 is 13 amino acids. Between the trimmed V and J ends, which lost 5 bases and 8 bases, there was a span of 12 bases. Germline V gene lookup returns CDR1 KGHDR and CDR2 SFDVKD. CDR3 coding DNA: TGTGCCACCAGTGGGACAGACGACGATGAGCAGTTCTTC. Amino acids: CATSGTDDDEQFF.

This clone showed up just a few times. The CDR3 loop reads CAIREGRSGHEQYF. CDR3 in DNA: TGTGCCATCAGAGAAGGACGGTCAGGGCACGAGCAGTACTTC. This chain connects TRBV10-3 to TRBJ2-7; D may be TRBD1 (5 bases). The CDR3 has 14 residues. Trimming pared 6 bases from V and 5 bases from J, leaving 17 bases between. Germline CDR1 ENHRY, CDR2 SYGVKD.

This clone came up a few times. The sample carries other DNA sequences with the same CDR3. J is TRBJ2-3 and V is TRBV20-1, with TRBD2 matching over 8 bases. J lost 0 bases, V lost 1 base, and 6 bases had no gene match. This CDR3 spans 16 amino acids. The germline V gene encodes CDR1 DFQATT and CDR2 SNEGSKA (reference sequence). The CDR3 DNA reads as TGCAGTGCTAGAGGGACTAGCAGAACTAGCACAGATACGCAGTATTTT. Translated: CSARGTSRTSTDTQYF.

The chain combines TRBV7-9 with TRBJ2-2; D ambiguous. The germline CDR1 and CDR2 sequences are SEHNR and FQNEAQ (reference sequence). The CDR3 is 15 residues long. Trimming cost V 5 bases and J 0 bases, with 10 bases left between them. The CDR3 DNA follows: TGTGCCAGCAGCAAGGCGGCAACGAACACCGGGGAGCTGTTTTTT. Translation gives CASSKAATNTGELFF.

The chain carries TRBV6-1 and TRBJ1-6, with a tentative D call TRBD1 (6 bases). Deletions cut 7 bases from V and 4 bases from J, with 17 bases between. Per the germline V gene, CDR1 is MNHNS and CDR2 is SASEGT. This CDR3 region has 16 residues. Written as DNA, the CDR3 is TGTGCCAGCACCCCCGGGACAATGGGATATAATTCACCCCTCCACTTT. This sequence encodes CASTPGTMGYNSPLHF.

Within the sample, this clone is medium-sized. V usage is TRBV6-2 or TRBV6-3 and J usage is TRBJ2-7; D remains unclear. The CDR3 totals 14 residues. V was pared by 2 bases and J by 6 bases, with 14 bases between. Germline CDR1 MNHEY, CDR2 SVGEGT. The CDR3 DNA follows: TGTGCCAGCAGTTACAAAGAAGCTGGATTCGAGCAGTACTTC. Protein: CASSYKEAGFEQYF.

The V and J genes are TRBV6-1 and TRBJ1-3; TRBD1 aligns across 9 bases. The germline V gene has CDR1 MNHNS and CDR2 SASEGT. J lost 4 bases, V lost 6 bases, and 7 bases had no gene match. This CDR3 comprises 15 residues. The CDR3 spells CASRGQGLSGNTIYF. The CDR3 nucleotides read TGTGCCAGCAGAGGACAGGGGTTATCAGGAAACACCATATATTTT.

The V gene is TRBV7-2, the J gene TRBJ2-5; D is uncertain. The V gene's germline CDR1 is SGHTA and CDR2 FQGNSA. This CDR3 region has 11 residues. Trimming stripped 11 bases from V and 2 bases from J, with 9 bases between. The CDR3 loop is CAGAIQETQYF. In nucleotides, the CDR3 is TGTGCCGGTGCAATTCAAGAGACCCAGTACTTC.

The chain is built from TRBV16 and TRBJ1-5; 7 bases match TRBD1. Germline CDR1 reads KGHSY; CDR2 reads FQNENV. The CDR3 runs 18 residues. V dropped 3 bases and J dropped 6; count of bases not matched to a gene: 17. The CDR3, as DNA: TGTGCCAGCAGCCATTTATTGCAGGGAGACAGGGTAGGTCAGCCCCAGCATTTT. Amino acid sequence: CASSHLLQGDRVGQPQHF.

V gene TRBV7-8 combines with J gene TRBJ1-4, with D unclear. Germline CDR1 SGHVS, CDR2 FQNEAQ. Trimming removed 6 bases at V and 3 bases at J, with 8 bases between. CDR3 size: 13 residues. Here the CDR3 reads CASRGEPNEKLFF. The DNA of the CDR3 is TGTGCCAGCAGGGGAGAGCCTAATGAAAAACTGTTTTTT.

This clone was counted only a few times. Within the sample, other DNA sequences also encode this same CDR3. This chain joins TRBV19 and TRBJ2-7; 7 nucleotides agree with TRBD1. Germline CDR1 reads LNHDA; CDR2 reads SQIVND (reference sequence). Trimming at V came to 7 bases and at J to 3 bases, leaving 12 bases not matched to a gene. The CDR3 runs 15 residues. CDR3 bases: TGTGCCAGTAAAGCAGGAAGGACAGGTCACTACGAGCAGTACTTC. This sequence encodes CASKAGRTGHYEQYF. The whole variable domain, filled in from reference TRBV19 and TRBJ2-7, reads DGGITQSPKYLFRKEGQNVTLSCEQNLNHDAMYWYRQDPGQGLRLIYYSQIVNDFQKGDIAEGYSVSREKKESFPLTVTSAQKNPTAFYLCASKAGRTGHYEQYFGPGTRLTVT.

The chain is built from TRBV19 and TRBJ2-1; 7 bases line up with TRBD2. Looked up from germline, CDR1 is LNHDA and CDR2 is SQIVND (reference sequence). Trimming removed 7 bases from V and 7 bases from J; junction bases left unmatched: 7. The CDR3 runs 13 residues. The CDR3, as DNA: TGTGCCAGTACCATACTGGGGGGGAATGAGCAGTTCTTC. It encodes CASTILGGNEQFF.

There are a few counts of this clone. This chain joins TRBV28 and TRBJ1-2; D is perhaps TRBD1 (6 bases). The length of the CDR3 is 14 residues. Trimming shortened V by 6 bases and J by 12 bases, and 23 bases separated the two germline ends. Per the germline V gene, CDR1 is MDHEN and CDR2 is SYDVKM. CDR3 nucleotides: TGTGCCAGCAGGTTCTGGGGGCGAGGATACGGCGACACCTTC. Translation: CASRFWGRGYGDTF.

This clone was seen at least ten times. The chain couples TRBV7-2 to TRBJ2-2, with TRBD1 as a possible D gene (5 bases). The CDR3 runs 16 residues. The ends were cut back, 3 bases at V and 0 bases at J, with 11 bases in the middle. Per germline, CDR1 SGHTA and CDR2 FQGNSA. This CDR3 is CASSFSRTSNTGELFF. In nucleotides, the CDR3 is TGTGCCAGCAGCTTTAGTCGGACATCGAACACCGGGGAGCTGTTTTTT.

As concerns this clone: Other DNA variants within this sample encode the same CDR3. The rearrangement uses TRBV7-8 and TRBJ2-5, with a tentative D call TRBD1 (5 bases). The V end was cut by 4 bases, the J end by 5 bases, with 23 bases between. The length of the CDR3 is 17 residues. Germline-derived CDR1 and CDR2 are SGHVS and FQNEAQ. CDR3 loop: CASSSRARVGRGETQYF. CDR3 nucleotides: TGTGCCAGCAGCTCGCGCGCACGTGTAGGTAGGGGCGAGACCCAGTACTTC.

This clone was seen ten or more times. The gene calls are TRBV9 and TRBJ2-2; 10 positions match TRBD1. Germline-derived CDR1 and CDR2 are SGDLS and YYNGEE. CDR3 length equals 18 residues. V trimming: 3 bases; J trimming: 0 bases; junction bases outside the gene matches: 8. The CDR3 reads CASSEGQGKGPNTGELFF. CDR3 nucleotides: TGTGCCAGCAGCGAGGGACAGGGGAAGGGACCGAACACCGGGGAGCTGTTTTTT.

The chain links TRBV6-2 or TRBV6-3 to TRBJ2-7, with D tentatively TRBD1 (6 bases). This CDR3 comprises 13 residues. V gave up 6 bases and J gave up 4 bases, with 13 bases separating them. Germline V CDR1 and CDR2: MNHEY, SVGEGT. The CDR3 region has the DNA TGTGCCAGCAGGACCGAACAGGGATACGAGCAGTACTTC. It codes for CASRTEQGYEQYF.